A single sample gave rise to the 13 T cell receptor beta chains below, sequenced in a study of CD8 T cells in ankylosing spondylitis. TCRdb passed the 5' RACE reads through MiXCR, listing each CDR3 protein once. The sample holds about 270,000 distinct CDR3 sequences, roughly a third seen once. Input material: blood, either unsorted or a sorted T cell fraction (not recorded which). These receptors originate from a male donor with ankylosing spondylitis or in good health (not recorded which).

This clonotype was counted between two and nine times. V and J are TRBV4-2 and TRBJ2-5; 7 nucleotides align to TRBD2. V was clipped by 0 bases and J by 1 base; unmatched bases: 5. Germline assignment: CDR1 LGHNA and CDR2 YNFKEQ. There are 16 residues in the CDR3. The CDR3 DNA reads as TGTGCCAGCAGCCAAGATGGGAGGGCGGGCCAAGAGACCCAGTACTTC. Translated, it gives CASSQDGRAGQETQYF.

The genes are TRBV20-1 and TRBJ1-2; unclear D gene. V was cut by 3 bases and J by 1 base, with 12 bases left in between. In germline, CDR1 is DFQATT, CDR2 SNEGSKA (reference sequence). There are 14 residues in the CDR3. CDR3 region: CSAREQTNNYGYTF. DNA for the CDR3: TGCAGTGCTAGGGAACAGACGAATAACTATGGCTACACCTTC.

The chain employs TRBV3-1 and TRBJ1-5; D is perhaps TRBD1 (6 bases). This CDR3 has 17 residues. Deletions cut 4 bases from V and 1 base from J, with 17 bases between. Germline CDR1 reads LGHDT; CDR2 reads YNNKEL (reference sequence). The CDR3 is CASSRTGGARSNQPQHF. The CDR3, as DNA: TGTGCCAGCAGCCGAACTGGGGGCGCGAGAAGCAATCAGCCCCAGCATTTT.

The chain has TRBV5-1 and TRBJ2-7, with 7 bases matching TRBD1. The CDR3 totals 12 residues. CDR1 and CDR2 from the germline V gene are SGHRS and YFSETQ. The ends lost 5 bases at V and 5 bases at J; junction bases unmatched: 4. CDR3 in amino acids: CASRYTGDEQYF. CDR3 sequence (DNA): TGCGCCAGCAGGTATACAGGGGACGAGCAGTACTTC.

The chain joins TRBV18 to TRBJ2-4; TRBD1 agrees at 8 bases. The length of the CDR3 is 14 residues. Germline CDR1 KGHSH, CDR2 LQKENI. V shed 2 bases, J shed 10 bases, and the junction held 7 bases outside the gene matches. CDR3 coding DNA: TGTGCCAGCTCACCAACGCAGGGGGCAGGGATTCAGTACTTC. Translated: CASSPTQGAGIQYF.

This clonotype was seen more than once but under ten times. The V call is TRBV5-5, the J call TRBJ2-3, with TRBD2 identical over 11 bases. Trimming at V came to 2 bases and at J to 7 bases, leaving 12 bases not matched to a gene. This CDR3 contains 17 residues. CDR1 and CDR2 from the germline V gene are SGHKS and YYEKEE (reference sequence). Written as DNA, the CDR3 is TGTGCCAGCAGCTTTTCCGGGACTAGCGGAATGGGGTATACGCAGTATTTT. This codes for CASSFSGTSGMGYTQYF.

This clonotype was counted once. The chain carries TRBV20-1 and TRBJ1-5; D call uncertain. This CDR3 has 12 residues. CDR1 is DFQATT and CDR2 is SNEGSKA in the germline V gene (reference sequence). With 6 bases removed from V and 2 bases from J, the gap between germline ends came to 8 bases. In DNA form, the CDR3 reads TGCAGTGCCCAAGAGGGCAATCAGCCCCAGCATTTT. It translates to CSAQEGNQPQHF.

This clonotype was observed a few times. The chain recombines TRBV25-1 with TRBJ2-1, with D possibly being TRBD2 (7 bases). This CDR3 has 14 amino acids. V was cut by 8 bases and J by 9 bases, with 20 bases left in between. Germline V gives CDR1 MGHDK, CDR2 SYGVNS. CDR3 in amino acids: CASWGRGGATEQFF. CDR3 bases: TGTGCCAGCTGGGGGAGGGGGGGCGCGACTGAGCAGTTCTTC.

J is TRBJ2-5 and V is TRBV7-9, with no clear D. Germline assignment: CDR1 SEHNR and CDR2 FQNEAQ (reference sequence). There are 14 residues in the CDR3. V lost 5 bases to trimming and J lost 3 bases, with 13 bases between them. CDR3 sequence (DNA): TGTGCCAGCAGCCAGGAAGCATTAGAAGAGACCCAGTACTTC. This encodes CASSQEALEETQYF. The whole variable domain, remainder taken from reference TRBV7-9 and TRBJ2-5, is DTGVSQNPRHKITKRGQNVTFRCDPISEHNRLYWYRQTLGQGPEFLTYFQNEAQLEKSRLLSDRFSAERPKGSFSTLEIQRTEQGDSAMYLCASSQEALEETQYFGPGTRLLVL.

This clonotype was detected only a few times. The rearrangement links TRBV10-3 to TRBJ1-1, with D possibly being TRBD1 (6 bases). Looked up from germline, CDR1 is ENHRY and CDR2 is SYGVKD. This CDR3 has 14 residues. Trimming took 3 bases from V and 5 from J, leaving 13 bases between them. CDR3 nucleotide sequence: TGTGCCATCAGTGACCCGCAGGGGAAGACTGAAGCTTTCTTT. It codes for CAISDPQGKTEAFF.

This clonotype was picked up one time. CDR3 amino acids: CASSLARTVRNQPQHF. The CDR3 DNA sequence: TGTGCCAGCAGTTTAGCCCGGACAGTCCGCAATCAGCCCCAGCATTTT. The rearrangement joins TRBV12-3 or TRBV12-4 to TRBJ1-5, with D possibly matching TRBD1 (6 bases). The V and J ends lost 0 bases and 2 bases respectively, with 11 bases between them. This CDR3 region has 16 residues.

V usage is TRBV3-1 and J usage is TRBJ2-7; 8 positions agree with TRBD1. This CDR3 comprises 13 residues. The V and J ends lost 5 bases and 2 bases, in that order; junction bases with no gene match: 2. Germline CDR1 and CDR2: LGHDT and YNNKEL (reference sequence). DNA for the CDR3: TGTGCCAGCAGCGCGGACAGGGCCTACGAGCAGTACTTC. It translates to CASSADRAYEQYF.

This chain links TRBV12-3 or TRBV12-4 with TRBJ1-5; D is unresolved. The length of the CDR3 is 13 residues. Deletions cut 3 bases from V and 7 bases from J, with 10 bases between. The CDR3 here is CASSFGTYQPQHF. CDR3 bases: TGTGCCAGCAGTTTCGGCACCTACCAGCCCCAGCATTTT.